Presented here are 16 T cell receptor beta chains from one specimen sequenced in a study of blood T cells in healthy people across ages. Sample-barcoded 5' priming and a J-beta primer mix drove a second PCR of roughly 7 to 11 cycles. TCRdb analysed the 5' RACE reads with MiXCR anew, one entry per CDR3 protein. The sample contains roughly 1.6 million distinct CDR3 sequences, roughly a third of which appear only once. The source material was blood. The receptors were sampled from a woman aged 25 to 39 in good health.

This clonotype was detected a few times. V usage is TRBV6-1 and J usage is TRBJ2-1; unclear D gene. The germline V gene encodes CDR1 MNHNS and CDR2 SASEGT. The CDR3 contains 13 residues. V dropped 6 bases and J dropped 2 bases, with 8 bases sitting between them. CDR3 region: CASRQDAYNEQFF. CDR3 nucleotide sequence: TGTGCCAGCAGGCAGGATGCCTACAATGAGCAGTTCTTC.

This chain links TRBV27 with TRBJ2-5; TRBD1 matches 12 bases. The CDR3 contains 19 residues. The germline V gene has CDR1 MNHEY and CDR2 SMNVEV (reference sequence). V shed 5 bases, J shed 4 bases, and the junction held 17 bases outside the gene matches. The CDR3 DNA sequence: TGTGCCAGCAGTCCACTACTACTCCGGGACAGGGGGCGAAGAGAGACCCAGTACTTC. Encoded protein: CASSPLLLRDRGRRETQYF.

This clonotype was observed a few times. This chain connects TRBV20-1 to TRBJ2-5; D possibly corresponds to TRBD1 (5 bases). Germline V gene data show CDR1 as DFQATT and CDR2 as SNEGSKA (reference sequence). The CDR3 is 13 amino acids. Trimming pared 4 bases from V and 2 bases from J, leaving 11 bases between. CDR3 coding DNA: TGCAGTGCTATGAAAGCAGGGCAAGAGACCCAGTACTTC. Its protein product is CSAMKAGQETQYF.

This rearrangement joins TRBV6-2 or TRBV6-3 to TRBJ2-5; the D gene is possibly TRBD2 (6 bases). Trimming shortened V by 7 bases and J by 4 bases, and 19 bases separated the two germline ends. The CDR3 spans 15 residues. CDR1 and CDR2 (germline): MNHEY, SVGEGT. The CDR3 DNA is TGTGCCAGCATCCCCGCGAGTCAGGGAGGAGAGACCCAGTACTTC. As protein: CASIPASQGGETQYF.

This clonotype was detected ten times or more. The gene calls are TRBV27 and TRBJ2-7, with 9 bases fitting TRBD1. In germline, CDR1 is MNHEY, CDR2 SMNVEV (reference sequence). This CDR3 has 13 residues. V trimming: 6 bases; J trimming: 4 bases; junction bases outside the gene matches: 4. CDR3 amino acids: CASSKGQGYEQYF. The CDR3 DNA reads TGTGCCAGCAGCAAAGGACAGGGGTACGAGCAGTACTTC.

V gene TRBV5-1 combines with J gene TRBJ2-3; 11 bases fit TRBD2. Germline assignment: CDR1 SGHRS and CDR2 YFSETQ. J gave up 4 bases and V 4 bases, and 8 bases lay outside the gene matches. This CDR3 is 16 amino acids long. The CDR3 is CASSRSTSGGADTQYF. In nucleotides, the CDR3 is TGCGCCAGCAGCCGATCCACTAGCGGGGGCGCAGATACGCAGTATTTT. Full variable domain (missing parts from reference TRBV5-1 and TRBJ2-3): KAGVTQTPRYLIKTRGQQVTLSCSPISGHRSVSWYQQTPGQGLQFLFEYFSETQRNKGNFPGRFSGRQFSNSRSEMNVSTLELGDSALYLCASSRSTSGGADTQYFGPGTRLTVL.

The chain is built from TRBV3-1 and TRBJ2-5; D is possibly TRBD1 or TRBD2 (5 bases each). The germline V gene encodes CDR1 LGHDT and CDR2 YNNKEL (reference sequence). The CDR3 sequence is 15 residues long. V lost 5 bases and J lost 11, with 24 bases in between. The CDR3 nucleotides read TGTGCCAGCAGCTTTGCCGGGACGGTCGGTCAGGAGCAGTACTTC. Amino acids: CASSFAGTVGQEQYF.

This chain connects TRBV27 to TRBJ2-3; tentatively, D is TRBD1 (5 bases). Trimming stripped 8 bases from V and 5 bases from J, with 23 bases between. The CDR3 covers 16 residues. CDR1 is MNHEY and CDR2 is SMNVEV in the germline V gene (reference sequence). CDR3 nucleotide sequence: TGTGCCAGCTCCCACCATTCGGTGGAAAGGGGAGATACGCAGTATTTT. This translates into CASSHHSVERGDTQYF.

In this sample, this clonotype turned up a few times. V and J are TRBV14 and TRBJ1-1; a weak D match, TRBD1 (6 bases). There are 13 residues in the CDR3. Trimming pared 6 bases from V and 4 bases from J, leaving 12 bases between. Per germline, CDR1 SGHDN and CDR2 FVKESK. CDR3 protein: CASRKGGRTEAFF. For the CDR3, the DNA is TGTGCCAGCAGGAAGGGGGGGCGCACTGAAGCTTTCTTT. The whole variable domain, remainder taken from reference TRBV14 and TRBJ1-1, is EAGVTQFPSHSVIEKGQTVTLRCDPISGHDNLYWYRRVMGKEIKFLLHFVKESKQDESGMPNNRFLAERTGGTYSTLKVQPAELEDSGVYFCASRKGGRTEAFFGQGTRLTVV.

This clonotype has a handful of counts. This rearrangement joins TRBV29-1 to TRBJ2-1; 9 positions match TRBD2. Looked up from germline, CDR1 is SQVTM and CDR2 is ANQGSEA. Unmatched junction bases numbered 17, after V lost 2 bases and J lost 0 bases. The CDR3 is 20 residues long. The CDR3 DNA follows: TGCAGCGTTGAATCCGTCCTGGGCCTAGCGGGGAAGGGCTCCTACAATGAGCAGTTCTTC. Its protein is CSVESVLGLAGKGSYNEQFF.

The genes are TRBV12-3 or TRBV12-4 and TRBJ2-3, with D unclear. This CDR3 comprises 12 residues. V shed 6 bases and J shed 6 bases, with 10 bases lying between them. The CDR3: CASRVPPDTQYF. The CDR3 DNA follows: TGTGCCAGCAGAGTGCCCCCGGATACGCAGTATTTT.

This rearrangement joins TRBV27 to TRBJ2-1, with D perhaps TRBD2 (5 bases). CDR3 length equals 12 residues. Trimming removed 5 bases at V and 12 bases at J, with 14 bases between. CDR1 and CDR2 (germline): MNHEY, SMNVEV (reference sequence). The CDR3 DNA follows: TGTGCCAGCAGTACCCCGGGGTTTACGCAGTTCTTC. It translates to CASSTPGFTQFF.

This clonotype was seen only a few times. This chain uses TRBV29-1 with TRBJ1-2; a weak D match, TRBD1 (5 bases). There are 13 residues in the CDR3. CDR1 and CDR2 from the germline V gene are SQVTM and ANQGSEA. CDR3 coding DNA: TGCAACATTAGACGGGTGGAGGGGCCCGGCTACACCTTC. It is translated as CNIRRVEGPGYTF. Complete variable domain (other parts from reference TRBV29-1 and TRBJ1-2): SAVISQKPSRDICQRGTSLTIQCQVDSQVTMMFWYRQQPGQSLTLIATANQGSEATYESGFVIDKFPISRPNLTFSTLTVSNMSPEDSSIYLCNIRRVEGPGYTFGSGTRLTVV.

The genes are TRBV9 and TRBJ2-1; 7 bases agree with TRBD2. CDR1 and CDR2 (germline): SGDLS, YYNGEE. CDR3 size: 15 residues. The V gene end was trimmed by 3 bases and the J gene end by 5 bases; junction bases not matched to a gene: 8. Written as DNA, the CDR3 is TGTGCCAGCAGCGCCTCGGGACTACCGAACAATGAGCAGTTCTTC. Translated: CASSASGLPNNEQFF.

The chain has TRBV4-1 and TRBJ2-5; 7 bases agree with TRBD1. V shed 1 base, J shed 5 bases, and the junction held 10 bases outside the gene matches. CDR1 is MGHRA, CDR2 YSYEKL, per germline. The CDR3 totals 16 residues. The CDR3 DNA reads as TGCGCCAGCAGCCAAGGGGGACAGTACTACGGGGAGACCCAGTACTTC. As protein: CASSQGGQYYGETQYF.

As regards this clonotype: A junction boundary mismatches the germline segment, possibly from a read error. The chain recombines TRBV5-1 with TRBJ1-5, with unresolved D. The CDR3 covers 15 residues. CDR1 SGHRS and CDR2 YFSETQ come from the germline V gene. The CDR3 DNA follows: TGCGCCAGCAGCTTGGGCGTGAATAGCAATCAGCCCCGGCATTTT. It translates to CASSLGVNSNQPRHF.